This TCR beta chain comes out of a study of vaccination effects on CD4 cells after COVID-19. Losses at the gene ends were 3 bases for V and 5 bases for J; bases not matched to a gene: 7. The CDR3 has 15 residues. Germline lookup yields CDR1 SGDLS and CDR2 YYNGEE. Regarding this clone: Its antigen is unidentified.

Antigen-specific CD4+ T cells were expanded with viral peptide pools in the ViraFEST assay before sequencing. Following 10 days of culture, CD4+ T cells were isolated. Absence of prior SARS-CoV-2 infection characterized the vaccine recipients, who showed negative nucleocapsid antibodies. Sequencing used immunoSEQ multiplex PCR; TCRdb keeps in-frame clones, though not all of them. The table has over 60,000 clones, 65% to 85% seen once; the top ten hold around 2.7%. The chain recombines TRBV9 with TRBJ2-3; 9 bases line up with TRBD2. The specimen was CD4+ T cells from PBMCs cultured with HCoV-NL63 spike peptides, collected before COVID-19 vaccination. The sequence came from a human donor who received a COVID-19 vaccine. The CDR3 region is CASSGGRGGQDTQYF. The CDR3 region has the DNA TGTGCCAGCAGCGGAGGGCGGGGGGGCCAAGATACGCAGTATTTT.